This TCR beta chain is from a study of shared clonotypes between healthy human individuals. The donors were adults (healthy and HIV-negative) with no recent acute infections or vaccinations. Concerning this clone: Antigen specificity is unknown.

Study-level findings and limits: Since donors were few, the genetic and exposure-history diversity represented was limited.

The deep-level immunoSEQ assay was used. Using ten immunoSEQ deep assay plates, investigators sequenced unsorted PBMC DNA. Libraries were prepared by immunoSEQ multiplex PCR; TCRdb keeps only in-frame clonotypes and omits some of them. The sample lists about 560,000 clones; around 76% were seen once. The clonotype comes from a woman aged 40 to 50 in good health. Some clones in this sample may be carry-over from other donors' samples. The material sequenced was PBMCs.

The CDR3 sequence: CASSLQGAGANVLTF. In nucleotides, the CDR3 is TGCGCCAGCAGCTTGCAAGGCGCTGGGGCCAACGTCCTGACTTTC. The chain combines TRBV5-1 with TRBJ2-6; D unresolved. Germline V CDR1 and CDR2: SGHRS, YFSETQ. Trimming removed 1 base from V and 2 bases from J, with 7 bases in between. The CDR3 covers 15 residues.